This T cell receptor beta chain was observed in a study of shared clonotypes between healthy human individuals. General study findings and limits: A generally larger estimated richness was seen in naive subsets than in memory subsets. Researchers sampled only blood; tissue repertoires likely differ.

For this clone: Its antigen is not identified.

The CDR3 totals 14 residues. The germline V gene has CDR1 LNHDA and CDR2 SQIVND (reference sequence). V lost 5 bases to trimming and J lost 1 base, with 12 bases between them. The repertoire was sequenced with immunoSEQ multiplex PCR; TCRdb's copy has only in-frame clones and lacks some. The sample holds fewer than 700,000 clones, around 96% seen once. CD8 cells classed as naive were CD45RO-negative and positively selected for CCR7, excluding terminally differentiated effector memory CD45RA+ cells. The chain links TRBV19 to TRBJ2-7; D is tentatively TRBD1 or TRBD2 (5 bases each). The receptor was derived from a woman between 25 and 40 years old in good health. Material: naive CD8+ T cells sorted from blood. CDR3 in amino acids: CASSWGPGSYEQYF. CDR3 sequence (DNA): TGTGCCAGTAGTTGGGGACCGGGATCCTACGAGCAGTACTTC.